This TCR beta chain was identified during a study of blood T cell repertoires in COVID-19. This clone was detected once. Germline V CDR1 and CDR2: MNHEY, SMNVEV (reference sequence). The CDR3 extends over 13 amino acids. Germline trimming cut 3 bases from V and 6 bases from J; bases unmatched to any gene: 2. Clones were read by immunoSEQ multiplex PCR, and TCRdb kept only the in-frame ones, dropping some. The data hold 50,000 or so clones, with about nine tenths observed a single time. This chain links TRBV27 with TRBJ2-1; 7 nucleotides align to TRBD1. Sequencing used peripheral blood. This sequence was found in a human donor in a cohort sampled during active COVID-19. The CDR3: CASSLGQSNEQFF. The CDR3 DNA sequence: TGTGCCAGCAGTTTGGGACAGTCCAATGAGCAGTTCTTC.